Listed below are T cell receptor beta chains from one sample, sequenced in a study of technical replicates of blood from a few donors. Data came from immunoSEQ multiplex PCR; TCRdb stores just in-frame clones and leaves some out. The sample yields about 74,000 clones, just under 95% seen once. Specimen: T cells isolated from PBMCs. These receptors were collected from a human donor in good health. Both conserved end residues are part of each CDR3. D genes are given only for firm matches. Size is stated for part of the rows, as once, few or many counts, or as a class when the clone is expanded.

v_gene: TRBV10-1; j_gene: TRBJ1-2; d_gene: -; abundance: -; CDR3aa: CASSSSANYGYTF; CDR3nt: TGCGCCAGCAGTTCCTCAGCTAACTATGGCTACACCTTC
v_gene: TRBV7-8; j_gene: TRBJ2-3; d_gene: -; abundance: -; CDR3aa: CASSLGPLAAPTDTQYF; CDR3nt: TGTGCCAGCAGCTTAGGACCTTTAGCTGCCCCCACAGATACGCAGTATTTT
v_gene: TRBV5-6; j_gene: TRBJ1-5; d_gene: -; abundance: -; CDR3aa: CASSLAQGYNQPQHF; CDR3nt: TGTGCCAGCAGCTTGGCCCAGGGTTACAATCAGCCCCAGCATTTT
v_gene: TRBV5-4; j_gene: TRBJ2-7; d_gene: TRBD1; abundance: once; CDR3aa: CASSLNRGFEQYF; CDR3nt: TGTGCCAGCAGCTTAAACAGGGGTTTTGAGCAGTACTTC
v_gene: TRBV6-1; j_gene: TRBJ1-4; d_gene: TRBD1; abundance: -; CDR3aa: CASSSQGINEKLFF; CDR3nt: TGTGCCAGCAGTTCACAGGGGATTAATGAAAAACTGTTTTTT
v_gene: TRBV7-9; j_gene: TRBJ1-4; d_gene: TRBD1; abundance: -; CDR3aa: CASGDSNEKLFF; CDR3nt: TGTGCCAGCGGGGACAGTAATGAAAAACTGTTTTTT
v_gene: TRBV5-1; j_gene: TRBJ2-2; d_gene: -; abundance: -; CDR3aa: CASSLPGVNTGELFF; CDR3nt: TGCGCCAGCAGCTTGCCAGGGGTGAACACCGGGGAGCTGTTTTTT
v_gene: TRBV7-9; j_gene: TRBJ1-5; d_gene: -; abundance: once; CDR3aa: CASSYNDQPQHF; CDR3nt: TGTGCCAGCAGCTACAATGATCAGCCCCAGCATTTT
v_gene: TRBV5-4; j_gene: TRBJ1-1; d_gene: -; abundance: -; CDR3aa: CASSFAGRTYTEAFF; CDR3nt: TGTGCCAGCAGCTTCGCAGGGAGGACGTACACTGAAGCTTTCTTT
v_gene: TRBV7-9; j_gene: TRBJ2-7; d_gene: -; abundance: -; CDR3aa: CASSLTGYEQYF; CDR3nt: TGTGCCAGCAGCTTAACCGGCTACGAGCAGTACTTC
v_gene: TRBV2; j_gene: TRBJ1-6; d_gene: -; abundance: -; CDR3aa: CASSPGNSPLHF; CDR3nt: TGTGCCAGCAGTCCAGGGAATTCACCCCTCCACTTT
v_gene: TRBV4-1; j_gene: TRBJ1-5; d_gene: -; abundance: -; CDR3aa: CASSREQWQPQHF; CDR3nt: TGCGCCAGCAGCCGAGAGCAGTGGCAGCCCCAGCATTTT
v_gene: TRBV29-1; j_gene: TRBJ2-5; d_gene: -; abundance: -; CDR3aa: CSVGQRFMETQYF; CDR3nt: TGCAGCGTCGGACAGCGGTTTATGGAGACCCAGTACTTC
v_gene: TRBV5-6; j_gene: TRBJ2-3; d_gene: TRBD2; abundance: -; CDR3aa: CASSRGLAGVLGTDTQYF; CDR3nt: TGTGCCAGCAGCCGGGGACTAGCGGGAGTATTGGGCACAGATACGCAGTATTTT
v_gene: TRBV19; j_gene: TRBJ1-5; d_gene: -; abundance: -; CDR3aa: CASRSDTAGIKRPQHF; CDR3nt: TGTGCCAGTAGGTCCGATACGGCAGGGATCAAGAGGCCCCAGCATTTT
v_gene: TRBV7-2; j_gene: TRBJ2-7; d_gene: -; abundance: -; CDR3aa: CASSLRVRFYEQYF; CDR3nt: TGTGCCAGCAGCCTTCGTGTCAGGTTTTACGAGCAGTACTTC
v_gene: TRBV7-6; j_gene: TRBJ2-1; d_gene: TRBD1; abundance: -; CDR3aa: CASSSRDRVHEQFF; CDR3nt: TGTGCCAGCAGCTCCCGGGACAGGGTACATGAGCAGTTCTTC
v_gene: TRBV19; j_gene: TRBJ2-7; d_gene: TRBD1; abundance: -; CDR3aa: CASSMTGQGYHEQYF; CDR3nt: TGTGCCAGTAGTATGACGGGACAGGGTTACCACGAGCAGTACTTC
v_gene: TRBV25-1; j_gene: TRBJ2-1; d_gene: -; abundance: -; CDR3aa: CASNPRWGAGGSNEQFF; CDR3nt: TGTGCCAGCAATCCTCGGTGGGGGGCTGGCGGGAGTAATGAGCAGTTCTTC
v_gene: TRBV5-1; j_gene: TRBJ2-5; d_gene: -; abundance: -; CDR3aa: CASSLFPVETQYF; CDR3nt: TGCGCCAGCAGCTTGTTTCCGGTTGAGACCCAGTACTTC
v_gene: TRBV11-2; j_gene: TRBJ1-2; d_gene: -; abundance: once; CDR3aa: CASPSPGRASGWEGYTF; CDR3nt: TGTGCCAGCCCCTCCCCGGGGAGGGCTTCGGGGTGGGAAGGCTACACCTTC
v_gene: TRBV21-1; j_gene: TRBJ2-1; d_gene: -; abundance: -; CDR3aa: CASRDRANEQFF; CDR3nt: TGTGCCAGCAGAGACAGGGCGAATGAGCAGTTCTTC
v_gene: TRBV19; j_gene: TRBJ1-3; d_gene: -; abundance: -; CDR3aa: CASSWGAPNTIYF; CDR3nt: TGTGCCAGTAGTTGGGGAGCGCCAAACACCATATATTTT
v_gene: TRBV14; j_gene: TRBJ2-1; d_gene: -; abundance: few; CDR3aa: CASSQDSAAQFF; CDR3nt: TGTGCCAGCAGCCAAGATAGCGCGGCGCAGTTCTTC
v_gene: TRBV4-1; j_gene: TRBJ2-7; d_gene: TRBD1; abundance: -; CDR3aa: CASSLRDRSSYEQYF; CDR3nt: TGCGCCAGCAGCCTCCGGGACAGGAGCTCCTACGAGCAGTACTTC
v_gene: TRBV6-1; j_gene: TRBJ2-7; d_gene: -; abundance: -; CDR3aa: CASSEVFYEQYF; CDR3nt: TGTGCCAGCAGTGAAGTCTTTTACGAGCAGTACTTC
v_gene: TRBV4-1; j_gene: TRBJ2-2; d_gene: TRBD2; abundance: -; CDR3aa: CASNSGITGELFF; CDR3nt: TGCGCCAGCAATAGCGGGATAACCGGGGAGCTGTTTTTT
v_gene: TRBV5-4; j_gene: TRBJ1-2; d_gene: TRBD1; abundance: -; CDR3aa: CAILGQGAPPALSYGYTF; CDR3nt: TGTGCCATACTAGGACAGGGGGCACCCCCAGCTCTTAGCTATGGCTACACCTTC
v_gene: TRBV4-1; j_gene: TRBJ1-1; d_gene: TRBD1; abundance: -; CDR3aa: CASSPLGVSTGLETEAFF; CDR3nt: TGCGCCAGCAGCCCCCTCGGGGTGTCGACAGGGTTGGAGACTGAAGCTTTCTTT
v_gene: TRBV28; j_gene: TRBJ2-2; d_gene: TRBD2; abundance: -; CDR3aa: CASSLSGGLAGVWNTGELFF; CDR3nt: TGTGCCAGCAGTCTTTCGGGGGGACTAGCGGGAGTGTGGAACACCGGGGAGCTGTTTTTT
v_gene: TRBV5-1; j_gene: TRBJ2-5; d_gene: -; abundance: -; CDR3aa: CASSLEDSRQETQYF; CDR3nt: TGCGCCAGCAGCTTGGAAGACAGTAGACAAGAGACCCAGTACTTC
v_gene: TRBV29-1; j_gene: TRBJ1-5; d_gene: -; abundance: once; CDR3aa: CSVGRIPGQRIQPQHF; CDR3nt: TGCAGCGTTGGGAGAATACCGGGACAAAGGATTCAGCCCCAGCATTTT
v_gene: TRBV7-9; j_gene: TRBJ1-2; d_gene: TRBD1; abundance: -; CDR3aa: CASSLTGTGNGYTF; CDR3nt: TGTGCCAGCAGCCTTACCGGGACAGGGAATGGCTACACCTTC
v_gene: TRBV4-1; j_gene: TRBJ1-1; d_gene: -; abundance: -; CDR3aa: CASSQTDTLNTEAFF; CDR3nt: TGCGCCAGCAGCCAGACAGACACCTTGAACACTGAAGCTTTCTTT
v_gene: TRBV6-1; j_gene: TRBJ2-7; d_gene: -; abundance: -; CDR3aa: CASIPLMGTTYEQYF; CDR3nt: TGTGCCAGCATCCCCCTTATGGGGACAACCTACGAGCAGTACTTC
v_gene: TRBV6-1; j_gene: TRBJ2-1; d_gene: -; abundance: -; CDR3aa: CASLKGDSYNEQFF; CDR3nt: TGTGCCAGCCTAAAGGGGGACTCCTACAATGAGCAGTTCTTC
v_gene: TRBV7-9; j_gene: TRBJ1-5; d_gene: -; abundance: -; CDR3aa: CASSTSGRGPQHF; CDR3nt: TGTGCCAGCAGCACCAGCGGGAGGGGGCCCCAGCATTTT
v_gene: TRBV29-1; j_gene: TRBJ2-6; d_gene: TRBD1; abundance: -; CDR3aa: CSAQFWGPGQGAAGANVLTF; CDR3nt: TGCAGCGCCCAATTTTGGGGACCGGGACAGGGGGCGGCTGGGGCCAACGTCCTGACTTTC
v_gene: TRBV10-3; j_gene: TRBJ2-7; d_gene: TRBD1; abundance: -; CDR3aa: CAISEGQGSYEQYF; CDR3nt: TGTGCCATCAGTGAAGGACAGGGGTCCTACGAGCAGTACTTC
v_gene: TRBV28; j_gene: TRBJ2-7; d_gene: TRBD1; abundance: -; CDR3aa: CASSLFHGQGVEQYF; CDR3nt: TGTGCCAGCAGTTTATTCCACGGACAGGGGGTCGAGCAGTACTTC
v_gene: TRBV5-1; j_gene: TRBJ2-5; d_gene: TRBD1; abundance: -; CDR3aa: CASSTGQDQETQYF; CDR3nt: TGCGCCAGCAGCACCGGACAGGATCAAGAGACCCAGTACTTC
v_gene: TRBV14; j_gene: TRBJ2-5; d_gene: -; abundance: -; CDR3aa: CASSQEMSGVWETQYF; CDR3nt: TGTGCCAGCAGCCAAGAAATGTCGGGAGTCTGGGAGACCCAGTACTTC
v_gene: TRBV5-1; j_gene: TRBJ2-7; d_gene: TRBD1; abundance: few; CDR3aa: CASSLGTGAYEQYF; CDR3nt: TGCGCCAGCAGCTTGGGGACAGGGGCCTACGAGCAGTACTTC
v_gene: TRBV9; j_gene: TRBJ2-5; d_gene: TRBD2; abundance: -; CDR3aa: CASSASGSGGPGTQYF; CDR3nt: TGTGCCAGCAGCGCCTCCGGCAGCGGGGGGCCAGGGACCCAGTACTTC
v_gene: TRBV29-1; j_gene: TRBJ2-7; d_gene: TRBD1; abundance: -; CDR3aa: CSVEVWTGRSSYEQYF; CDR3nt: TGCAGCGTTGAAGTCTGGACAGGGAGAAGCTCCTACGAGCAGTACTTC
v_gene: TRBV4-1; j_gene: TRBJ1-2; d_gene: -; abundance: -; CDR3aa: CASRWLLGGYTF; CDR3nt: TGCGCCAGCAGGTGGTTGTTGGGCGGCTACACCTTC
v_gene: TRBV28; j_gene: TRBJ2-3; d_gene: -; abundance: -; CDR3aa: CASSDSGPGDTQYF; CDR3nt: TGTGCCAGCAGTGATAGCGGTCCGGGAGATACGCAGTATTTT
v_gene: TRBV7-9; j_gene: TRBJ2-1; d_gene: TRBD2; abundance: -; CDR3aa: CASSPRTSGGNEQFF; CDR3nt: TGTGCCAGCAGCCCACGGACTAGCGGGGGTAATGAGCAGTTCTTC
v_gene: TRBV4-1; j_gene: TRBJ2-3; d_gene: -; abundance: -; CDR3aa: CASSQVSWPQYF; CDR3nt: TGCGCCAGCAGCCAAGTATCATGGCCGCAGTATTTT
v_gene: TRBV5-4; j_gene: TRBJ2-5; d_gene: TRBD1; abundance: -; CDR3aa: CASGTGGTQTQYF; CDR3nt: TGTGCCAGCGGGACAGGGGGCACGCAGACCCAGTACTTC
v_gene: TRBV19; j_gene: TRBJ2-7; d_gene: TRBD1; abundance: -; CDR3aa: CASGQVHEQYF; CDR3nt: TGTGCCAGTGGACAGGTCCACGAGCAGTACTTC